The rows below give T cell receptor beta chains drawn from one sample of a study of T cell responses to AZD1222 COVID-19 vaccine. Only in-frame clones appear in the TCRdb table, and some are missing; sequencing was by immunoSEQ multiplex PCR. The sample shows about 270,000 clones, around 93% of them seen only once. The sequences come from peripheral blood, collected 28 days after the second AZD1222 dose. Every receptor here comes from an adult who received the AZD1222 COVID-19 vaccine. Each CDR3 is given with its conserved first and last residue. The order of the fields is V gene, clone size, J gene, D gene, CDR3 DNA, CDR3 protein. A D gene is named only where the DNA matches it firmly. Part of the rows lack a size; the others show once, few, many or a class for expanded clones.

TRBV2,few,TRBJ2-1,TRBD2,TGTGCCAGCGTACTAGCGGGGGCTTACAATGAGCAGTTCTTC,CASVLAGAYNEQFF
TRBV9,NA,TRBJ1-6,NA,TGTGCCAGCAGCCCCGGGAATAATAATTCACCCCTCCACTTT,CASSPGNNNSPLHF
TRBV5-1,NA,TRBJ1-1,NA,TGCGCCAGCAGCCGTTCGAGCGGGGTAGGCACTGAAGCTTTCTTT,CASSRSSGVGTEAFF
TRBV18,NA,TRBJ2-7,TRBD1,TGTGCCAGCTCACCCGGACAGGGGGGAGTCTACGAGCAGTACTTC,CASSPGQGGVYEQYF
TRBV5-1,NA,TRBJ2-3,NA,TGCGCCAGCAGCACCCGCGGGGGCCTCACAGATACGCAGTATTTT,CASSTRGGLTDTQYF
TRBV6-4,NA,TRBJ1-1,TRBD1,TGTGCCAGCAGTGAACGACAGGGTGACACTGAAGCTTTCTTT,CASSERQGDTEAFF
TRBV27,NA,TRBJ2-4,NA,TGTGCCAGCATTTGGGGGAACATTCAGTACTTC,CASIWGNIQYF
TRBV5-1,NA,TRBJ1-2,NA,TGCGCCAGCAGCTGGGACGACAATGGCTACACCTTC,CASSWDDNGYTF
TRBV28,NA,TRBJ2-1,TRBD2,TGTGCCAGCTCCTCGGGGGGAGGAAACTACAATGAGCAGTTCTTC,CASSSGGGNYNEQFF
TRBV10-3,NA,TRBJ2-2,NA,TGTGCCATCACCCCAGGGTCCACCGGGGAGCTGTTTTTT,CAITPGSTGELFF
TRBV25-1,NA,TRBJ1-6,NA,TGTGCCAGCAGTGAAACTCCGAGGGTCTCACCCCTCCACTTT,CASSETPRVSPLHF
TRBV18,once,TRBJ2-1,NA,TGTGCCAGCTCACCACCGGTGGGAGTAAATGAGCAGTTCTTC,CASSPPVGVNEQFF
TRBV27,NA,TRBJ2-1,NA,TGTGCCACCGGACCGAGCTCCTACAATGAGCAGTTCTTC,CATGPSSYNEQFF
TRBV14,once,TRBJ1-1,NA,TGTGCCAGCAGCCAGTGGAGGACTGGAGCGAGGGGCACTGAAGCTTTCTTT,CASSQWRTGARGTEAFF
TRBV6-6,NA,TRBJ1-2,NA,TGTGCCAGCGGAGGCGGGTTAGCTAACTATGGCTACACCTTC,CASGGGLANYGYTF
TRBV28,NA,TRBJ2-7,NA,TGTGCCAGCAGTCCGGGCCACAGCTCCTACGAGCAGTACTTC,CASSPGHSSYEQYF
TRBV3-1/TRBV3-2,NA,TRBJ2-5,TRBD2,TGTGCCAGCAGCCAAGATATCGGACTAGCGGGAGAGACCCAGTACTTC,CASSQDIGLAGETQYF
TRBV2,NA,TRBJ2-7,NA,TGTGCCAGCAGGAGACTGGCCACCTACGAGCAGTACTTC,CASRRLATYEQYF
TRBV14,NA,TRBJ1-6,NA,TGTGCCAGCAGCCAAGAGTCCGGTTCACCCCTCCACTTT,CASSQESGSPLHF
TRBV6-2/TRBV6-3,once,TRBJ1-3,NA,TGTGCCAGCAGTCCCATAGCTGGAAACACCATATATTTT,CASSPIAGNTIYF
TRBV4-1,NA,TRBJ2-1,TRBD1,TGCGCCAGCAGCCGGACAGGGGGGGAGCGGGAGTATGAGCAGTTCTTC,CASSRTGGEREYEQFF
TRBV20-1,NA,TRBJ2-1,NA,TGCAGTGCTAGTAGCTGGGGCTACAATGAGCAGTTCTTC,CSASSWGYNEQFF
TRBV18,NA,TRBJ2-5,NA,TGTGCCAGCTCTGTCGGACGTCTCCAAGAGACCCAGTACTTC,CASSVGRLQETQYF
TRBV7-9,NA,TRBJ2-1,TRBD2,TGTGCCAGCAGCTTAGCTAGCGGGGGGGCGAATGAGCAGTTCTTC,CASSLASGGANEQFF
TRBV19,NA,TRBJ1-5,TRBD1,TGTGCCAGTAGGCGAGGACAGGGCCTACATAGCAATCAGCCCCAGCATTTT,CASRRGQGLHSNQPQHF
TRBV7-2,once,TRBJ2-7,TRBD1,TGTGCCAGCAGGTCCACGGGACAGGGGTCCTACGAGCAGTACTTC,CASRSTGQGSYEQYF
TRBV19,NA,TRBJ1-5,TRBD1,TGTGCCAGCAAGGACAGGTCTTCCAATCAGCCCCAGCATTTT,CASKDRSSNQPQHF
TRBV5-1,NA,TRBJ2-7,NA,TGCGCCAGCAGCTTACAGGCCCCCAGTGAGAGCGAGCAGTACTTC,CASSLQAPSESEQYF
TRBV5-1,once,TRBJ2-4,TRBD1,TGCGCCAGCAGCTTGGAATTACAGGGGACGGCCAAAAACATTCAGTACTTC,CASSLELQGTAKNIQYF
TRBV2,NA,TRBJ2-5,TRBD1,TGTGCCACAAACAGGGGAGTAGAGACCCAGTACTTC,CATNRGVETQYF
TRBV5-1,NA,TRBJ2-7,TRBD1,TGCGCCAGCAGCTTGGTGGGACAGGGCTTCGAGCAGTACTTC,CASSLVGQGFEQYF
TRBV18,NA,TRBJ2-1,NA,TGTGCCAGCTCACCGGGGGGATCCTACAATGAGCAGTTCTTC,CASSPGGSYNEQFF
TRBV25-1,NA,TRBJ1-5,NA,TGTGCCAGCAGTGAAGGGGCAGGGACTAGCAATCAGCCCCAGCATTTT,CASSEGAGTSNQPQHF
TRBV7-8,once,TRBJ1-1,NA,TGTGCCAGCAGCCCGGACATCACGGGTGCTTTCTTT,CASSPDITGAFF
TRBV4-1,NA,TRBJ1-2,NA,TGCGCCAGCAGCCAAGATCCTGGTGGCTACACCTTC,CASSQDPGGYTF
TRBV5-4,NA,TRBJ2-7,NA,TGTGCCAGCAGCAGCGGTGACTACGAGCAGTACTTC,CASSSGDYEQYF
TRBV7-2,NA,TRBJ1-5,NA,TGTGCCAGCAGCTTAGAAGGGAAGAGCAATCAGCCCCAGCATTTT,CASSLEGKSNQPQHF
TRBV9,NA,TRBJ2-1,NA,TGTGCCAGCAGCGTCGACCAGAGCTCCTACAATGAGCAGTTCTTC,CASSVDQSSYNEQFF
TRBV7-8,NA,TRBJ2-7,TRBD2,TGTGCCAGCAGCTGGGTAGCGGGAGGGATCGAGCAGTACTTC,CASSWVAGGIEQYF
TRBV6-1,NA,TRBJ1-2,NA,TGTGCCAGCAGTGAAAGGGACACTGGCTACACCTTC,CASSERDTGYTF
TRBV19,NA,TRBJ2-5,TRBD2,TGTGCCGGGGAGTCGGGACTAGCGGAGGGAGTGTCCCAAGAGACCCAGTACTTC,CAGESGLAEGVSQETQYF
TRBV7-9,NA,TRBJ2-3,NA,TGTGCCAGCAGCTTAGAAACTTGGAGGTTAGAGGGGTCCACAGATACGCAGTATTTT,CASSLETWRLEGSTDTQYF
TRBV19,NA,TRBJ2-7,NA,TGTGCTATGGGGGCAGCCGAGCAGTACTTC,CAMGAAEQYF
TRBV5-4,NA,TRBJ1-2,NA,TGTGCCAGCACCACGGGAGGAGGCCCAGCTAACTATGGCTACACCTTC,CASTTGGGPANYGYTF
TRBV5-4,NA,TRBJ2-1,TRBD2,TGTGCCAGCAGCTTGGTAGGTAGCGGGGGCTACAATGAGCAGTTCTTC,CASSLVGSGGYNEQFF
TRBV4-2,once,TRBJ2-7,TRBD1,TGTGCCAGCGCGGCCGGGACAGGGTCTTCCGCCTCCTACGAGCAGTACTTC,CASAAGTGSSASYEQYF
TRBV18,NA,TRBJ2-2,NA,TGTGCCAGCTCACTGGGACCACTCACCGGGGAGCTGTTTTTT,CASSLGPLTGELFF
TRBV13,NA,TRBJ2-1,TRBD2,TGTGCCAGCAGCTTGACCTTTGGACTAGCGGGAGGTGAGCAGTTCTTC,CASSLTFGLAGGEQFF
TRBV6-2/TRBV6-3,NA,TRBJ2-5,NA,TGTGCCAGCAGTTACGGAGGAGAGACCCAGTACTTC,CASSYGGETQYF
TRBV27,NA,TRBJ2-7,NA,TGTGCCAGCAGTTTGGAGAGGGGGTCCGAGCAGTACTTC,CASSLERGSEQYF
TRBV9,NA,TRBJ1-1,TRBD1,TGTGCCAGCAGCGAACGAATGGACCCCGGACAGGGGATCGAAGCTTTCTTT,CASSERMDPGQGIEAFF
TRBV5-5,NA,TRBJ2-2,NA,TGTGCCAGCAGCGCCTCCGCAAGCCCCGGGGAGCTGTTTTTT,CASSASASPGELFF
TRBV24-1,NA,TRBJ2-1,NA,TGTGCCACCAGTGCACTCGACTCCAATGAGCAGTTCTTC,CATSALDSNEQFF
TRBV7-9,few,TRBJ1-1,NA,TGTGCCAGCAGCTTAGCGGGAGGGTTCGGCACTGAAGCTTTCTTT,CASSLAGGFGTEAFF
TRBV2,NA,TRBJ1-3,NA,TGTGCCAGCAGTGTTTGGGGTTACGGAAACACCATATATTTT,CASSVWGYGNTIYF
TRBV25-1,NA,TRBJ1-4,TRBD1,TGTGCCAGCAGTGCTTACAGGGGACGACTGTTTTTT,CASSAYRGRLFF
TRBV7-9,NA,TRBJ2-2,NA,TGTGCCAGCAGCTACTCGAGGGGCGGCACCGGGGAGCTGTTTTTT,CASSYSRGGTGELFF
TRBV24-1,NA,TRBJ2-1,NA,TGTGCCACCAGTGATCTTGGACAGCCTTACAATGAGCAGTTCTTC,CATSDLGQPYNEQFF
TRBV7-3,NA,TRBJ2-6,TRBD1,TGTGCCAGCAGACTACAGGGGGTCAACGTCCTGACTTTC,CASRLQGVNVLTF
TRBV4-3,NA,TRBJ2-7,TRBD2,TGCGCCAGCAGCCCTGGGGCGGCGGGAGGGACCTACGAGCAGTACTTC,CASSPGAAGGTYEQYF